Described below is a single T cell receptor (beta chain) sequence and its context. The data originate from a study of blood T cell repertoires in COVID-19. Whole-study context: Sources were T cells, B-cell-depleted T cells, or PBMCs; the material itself was cDNA or gDNA.

From germline, CDR1 is WSHSY and CDR2 SAAADI. The V and J ends lost 7 bases and 5 bases respectively, with 11 bases between them. The CDR3 is made up of 12 amino acids. Sequencing was performed with immunoSEQ multiplex PCR; in TCRdb, only in-frame clones are kept and a portion is missing. In the table there are a few hundred thousand clones, 75% to 90% of which are singletons. Everyone who took part was roughly 18 to 100 years old, and they came from about two dozen US areas. Participant reports of clinical history set cohort assignment. Cohort 3 donors were reported recovered after two negative PCRs, clearance, or symptom resolution.

The sample consisted of PBMCs or T cells enriched from blood (not recorded which). The V call is TRBV10-2, the J call TRBJ1-1, with no clear D. This TCR was recovered from a woman aged 18 to 35 who had recovered from COVID-19. CDR3: CASTSPGTEAFF. CDR3 in DNA: TGCGCCAGCACCTCCCCGGGAACTGAAGCTTTCTTT.